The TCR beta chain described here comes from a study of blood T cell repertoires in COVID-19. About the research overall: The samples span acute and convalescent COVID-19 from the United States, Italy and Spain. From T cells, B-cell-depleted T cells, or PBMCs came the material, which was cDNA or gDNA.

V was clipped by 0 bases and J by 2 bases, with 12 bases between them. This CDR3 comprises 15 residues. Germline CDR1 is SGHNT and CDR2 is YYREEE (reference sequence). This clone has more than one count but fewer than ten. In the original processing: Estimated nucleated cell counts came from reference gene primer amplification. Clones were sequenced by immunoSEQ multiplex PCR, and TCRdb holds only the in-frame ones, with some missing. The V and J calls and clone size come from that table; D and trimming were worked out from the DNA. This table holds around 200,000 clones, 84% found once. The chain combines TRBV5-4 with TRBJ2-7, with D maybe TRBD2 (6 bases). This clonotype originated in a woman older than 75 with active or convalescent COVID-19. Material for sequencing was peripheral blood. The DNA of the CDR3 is TGTGCCAGCAGCTTGGCCGGGGACTTCCCCTACGAGCAGTACTTC. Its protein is CASSLAGDFPYEQYF.